A selection of T cell receptor beta chains follows, all from one sample in a study of T cells in Graves' hyperthyroidism and ophthalmopathy. TCRdb redid the calling of the multiplex PCR reads with MiXCR, one entry per CDR3 protein. Of approximately 600,000 distinct CDR3 sequences listed, 20% to 25% are singletons. The specimen sequenced was blood. These receptors came from a man aged 25 to 40 with Graves' ophthalmopathy. The CDR3 runs from the conserved cysteine through the conserved F or W. A D gene is named only where the DNA matches it firmly. Expanded clones are given a class, and other clones once, few, many or no size at all.

V gene	J gene	D gene	clone size	CDR3 protein	CDR3 DNA
TRBV20-1	TRBJ2-5	TRBD2	NA	CSAPKAGGQETQYF	TGCAGTGCTCCTAAAGCGGGAGGGCAAGAGACCCAGTACTTC
TRBV6-2/TRBV6-3	TRBJ2-6	NA	few	CASSYAGSSSEANVLTF	TGTGCCAGCAGTTACGCCGGGTCCTCATCTGAGGCCAACGTCCTGACTTTC
TRBV27	TRBJ2-7	TRBD2	few	CASHAGLAESSYEQYF	TGTGCCAGCCACGCGGGACTAGCGGAAAGCTCCTACGAGCAGTACTTC
TRBV30	TRBJ2-7	TRBD2	few	CAEGAGVGEQYF	TGTGCCGAAGGAGCGGGAGTAGGCGAGCAGTACTTC
TRBV28	TRBJ2-5	TRBD2	few	CASSLSAGGVQTQYF	TGTGCCAGCAGTTTATCAGCGGGGGGAGTTCAGACCCAGTACTTC
TRBV30	TRBJ2-7	NA	many	CAWSSSYEQYF	TGTGCCTGGAGTAGTTCCTACGAGCAGTACTTC
TRBV6-1	TRBJ2-2	NA	few	CASSPMGSFGELFF	TGTGCCAGCAGCCCCATGGGCTCCTTCGGGGAGCTGTTTTTT
TRBV11-2	TRBJ2-3	NA	NA	CASSPEAIHTDTQYF	TGTGCCAGCAGCCCAGAGGCCATACACACAGATACGCAGTATTTT
TRBV7-8	TRBJ1-5	TRBD1	NA	CASSSSYRDRQQPQHF	TGTGCCAGCAGCTCAAGTTACCGGGACAGGCAACAGCCCCAGCATTTT
TRBV20-1	TRBJ2-7	NA	NA	CSVSERKGFDSYEQYF	TGCAGTGTCAGCGAGAGAAAGGGCTTCGACTCCTACGAGCAGTACTTC
TRBV18	TRBJ2-6	NA	few	CASSPILSSGANVLTF	TGTGCCAGCTCACCGATCCTGAGCTCTGGGGCCAACGTCCTGACTTTC
TRBV5-8	TRBJ2-5	NA	few	CASSLQDYF	TGTGCCAGCAGCTTGCAGGATTACTTC
TRBV29-1	TRBJ2-7	NA	few	CSVEGLGGGLEQYF	TGCAGCGTTGAAGGGTTAGGAGGCGGCCTCGAGCAGTACTTC
TRBV12-3/TRBV12-4	TRBJ2-3	TRBD1	many	CASSLTGARTDTQYF	TGTGCCAGCAGTCTGACAGGGGCGCGCACAGATACGCAGTATTTT
TRBV4-1	TRBJ2-3	NA	few	CASSPIRSSTDTQYF	TGCGCCAGCAGCCCAATCCGTTCTAGCACAGATACGCAGTATTTT
TRBV5-4	TRBJ1-4	TRBD1	NA	CASLDREAANEKLFF	TGTGCCAGCTTGGACAGGGAGGCGGCAAATGAAAAACTGTTTTTT
TRBV5-1	TRBJ2-1	TRBD2	NA	CASSEGLAGNEQFF	TGCGCCAGCAGCGAAGGACTAGCGGGAAATGAGCAGTTCTTC
TRBV14	TRBJ2-2	TRBD2	NA	CASSQDGGSYTGELFF	TGTGCCAGCAGCCAAGATGGCGGGAGCTACACCGGGGAGCTGTTTTTT
TRBV29-1	TRBJ2-5	NA	NA	CSVEWARHEQETQYF	TGCAGCGTTGAATGGGCCAGGCATGAACAAGAGACCCAGTACTTC
TRBV3-1	TRBJ1-1	NA	many	CASRAGNEAFF	TGTGCCAGCAGAGCGGGAAATGAAGCTTTCTTT
TRBV18	TRBJ2-2	NA	NA	CASSGRDRNTGELFF	TGTGCCAGCTCAGGGCGGGACAGGAACACCGGGGAGCTGTTTTTT
TRBV12-3/TRBV12-4	TRBJ2-6	TRBD1	once	CASNTGGSGANVLTF	TGTGCCAGCAATACAGGGGGCTCTGGGGCCAACGTCCTGACTTTC
TRBV7-9	TRBJ2-5	NA	NA	CASSTAGQGAAETQYF	TGTGCCAGCAGCACAGCGGGGCAGGGGGCTGCGGAGACCCAGTACTTC
TRBV10-3	TRBJ2-7	NA	NA	CAISSGNEQYF	TGTGCCATCTCATCCGGGAACGAGCAGTACTTC
TRBV7-9	TRBJ1-4	NA	NA	CASSPTSDRNEKLFF	TGTGCCAGCAGCCCGACATCTGACAGAAATGAAAAACTGTTTTTT
TRBV10-3	TRBJ1-5	NA	NA	CAISESRGDNQPQHF	TGTGCCATCAGTGAGTCGAGAGGGGACAATCAGCCCCAGCATTTT
TRBV10-1	TRBJ1-1	NA	NA	CASSESSSSDEAFF	TGCGCCAGCAGTGAGTCGAGTTCATCGGATGAAGCTTTCTTT
TRBV28	TRBJ1-5	NA	few	CASSFWYSNQPQHF	TGTGCCAGCAGTTTCTGGTATAGCAATCAGCCCCAGCATTTT
TRBV3-1	TRBJ2-1	NA	many	CASSQGGGGASFYNEQFF	TGTGCCAGCAGCCAAGGAGGGGGGGGGGCGTCCTTCTACAATGAGCAGTTCTTC
TRBV5-5	TRBJ1-2	NA	NA	CASSPDSRSYGYTF	TGTGCCAGCAGCCCCGACTCACGGTCCTATGGCTACACCTTC
TRBV7-8	TRBJ2-7	NA	few	CASSLVIGGTYEQYF	TGTGCCAGCAGCTTAGTTATAGGGGGAACCTACGAGCAGTACTTC
TRBV2	TRBJ1-1	TRBD1	many	CASSARGTGNTEAFF	TGTGCCAGCAGTGCGCGTGGGACAGGGAACACTGAAGCTTTCTTT
TRBV28	TRBJ1-6	TRBD1	NA	CAIQTPGTAFNSPLHF	TGTGCCATTCAGACTCCCGGGACAGCCTTTAATTCACCCCTCCACTTT
TRBV6-1	TRBJ1-1	TRBD1	few	CASSAWTGYTEAFF	TGTGCCAGCAGTGCGTGGACAGGCTACACTGAAGCTTTCTTT
TRBV5-6	TRBJ2-3	TRBD2	NA	CASSFGLAGATSTDTQYF	TGTGCCAGCAGCTTCGGACTAGCGGGAGCTACTAGCACAGATACGCAGTATTTT
TRBV28	TRBJ2-1	NA	NA	CASIVGRGAYNEQFF	TGTGCCAGCATTGTGGGCAGGGGCGCCTACAATGAGCAGTTCTTC
TRBV11-2	TRBJ2-4	NA	NA	CASIQARVPGGIQYF	TGTGCCAGCATCCAAGCCCGGGTCCCCGGGGGAATTCAGTACTTC
TRBV27	TRBJ2-7	NA	few	CASSLLRTTSGYEQYF	TGTGCCAGCAGTTTACTCCGGACTACGTCGGGGTACGAGCAGTACTTC
TRBV20-1	TRBJ2-7	NA	NA	CSARLDQTEQYF	TGCAGTGCTAGACTAGACCAAACCGAGCAGTACTTC
TRBV7-9	TRBJ2-1	TRBD1	NA	CASSLAGTGLYNEQFF	TGTGCCAGCAGCTTAGCGGGGACAGGGCTTTACAATGAGCAGTTCTTC
TRBV7-2	TRBJ2-7	NA	many	CASSLSPSEAYEQYF	TGTGCCAGCAGCCTTTCTCCTAGCGAGGCCTACGAGCAGTACTTC
TRBV5-6	TRBJ1-2	NA	NA	CASSLGTAVYGYTF	TGTGCCAGCAGCTTGGGGACGGCGGTCTATGGCTACACCTTC
TRBV5-1	TRBJ2-2	TRBD1	NA	CASSSPGQGSNTGELFF	TGCGCCAGCAGTTCCCCGGGACAGGGTTCGAACACCGGGGAGCTGTTTTTT
TRBV20-1	TRBJ2-1	TRBD2	few	CSARGGSGNEQFF	TGCAGTGCTAGAGGCGGTAGCGGGAATGAGCAGTTCTTC
TRBV11-2	TRBJ2-5	NA	NA	CASSLDMAGKGYF	TGTGCCAGCAGCTTAGACATGGCCGGCAAGGGGTACTTC
TRBV27	TRBJ2-5	NA	few	CASSFAGHQETQYF	TGTGCCAGCAGTTTTGCGGGACACCAAGAGACCCAGTACTTC